These 25 T cell receptor beta chains were all obtained from the same sample, sequenced in a study of shared clonotypes between healthy human individuals. Assay: immunoSEQ multiplex PCR; the TCRdb copy retains only in-frame clones and omits some. The table shows a few million clones, with 85% to 95% occurring only once. The specimen sequenced was naive CD4+ T cells from PBMCs. Indicated subset: CD45RA+ positively selected. Receptors were obtained from a man aged 18 to 29 in good health. Some clones in this sample may be carry-over from other donors' samples.

The chain combines TRBV29-1 with TRBJ2-5; 7 positions agree with TRBD1. The J segment lost 5 bases and the V segment lost 1 base, leaving 10 bases of the junction unmatched. The germline CDR1 and CDR2 sequences are SQVTM and ANQGSEA. This CDR3 has 15 amino acids. The CDR3 sequence: CSVEAVGGAWETQYF. The CDR3 DNA is TGCAGCGTTGAAGCCGTAGGGGGCGCATGGGAGACCCAGTACTTC.

V and J are TRBV5-4 and TRBJ1-1, with no clear D. CDR3 length: 14 amino acids. The germline V gene encodes CDR1 SGHNT and CDR2 YYREEE (reference sequence). V shed 2 bases and J shed 0 bases, with 8 bases lying between them. The CDR3 loop reads CASSLQELNTEAFF. CDR3 bases: TGTGCCAGCAGCTTACAAGAATTGAACACTGAAGCTTTCTTT.

This rearrangement joins TRBV11-3 to TRBJ2-7; 9 bases align to TRBD2. Germline V gene data show CDR1 as SGHNT and CDR2 as YENEEA. CDR3 length: 18 amino acids. V dropped 4 bases and J dropped 5; count of bases not matched to a gene: 18. This CDR3 reads CASSYPLGREGLTDEQYF. As DNA, the CDR3 is TGTGCCAGCAGCTACCCCCTGGGGCGGGAGGGCCTCACGGACGAGCAGTACTTC.

The rearrangement links TRBV6-6 to TRBJ2-1, with D maybe TRBD1 (5 bases). The CDR3 has 15 amino acids. Germline CDR1 and CDR2: MNHNY and SVGAGI (reference sequence). V was trimmed by 6 bases and J by 5 bases, leaving 17 bases between them. The CDR3 spells CASSSDSLIHNEQFF. The CDR3 DNA sequence: TGTGCCAGCAGCTCCGACAGTCTGATTCACAATGAGCAGTTCTTC.

This chain links TRBV7-9 with TRBJ2-1; 7 bases are shared with TRBD2. Germline CDR1 is SEHNR and CDR2 is FQNEAQ (reference sequence). Trimming at V came to 5 bases and at J to 0 bases, leaving 10 bases not matched to a gene. The CDR3 extends over 17 amino acids. The CDR3 spells CASSPRDYQSSYNEQFF. CDR3 sequence (DNA): TGTGCCAGCAGCCCCCGGGACTACCAGAGCTCCTACAATGAGCAGTTCTTC. The complete variable domain, with remaining parts taken from reference TRBV7-9 and TRBJ2-1, reads DTGVSQNPRHKITKRGQNVTFRCDPISEHNRLYWYRQTLGQGPEFLTYFQNEAQLEKSRLLSDRFSAERPKGSFSTLEIQRTEQGDSAMYLCASSPRDYQSSYNEQFFGPGTRLTVL.

The gene calls are TRBV23-1 and TRBJ1-5, with D maybe TRBD1 (6 bases). TRBV23-1 is designated an ORF whose function remains uncertain. This CDR3 is built from 17 residues. V shed 4 bases and J shed 3 bases, with 19 bases lying between them. The CDR3 spells CASSRAGTWGNNQPQHF. CDR3 bases: TGCGCCAGCAGTCGTGCCGGGACATGGGGTAACAATCAGCCCCAGCATTTT.

This chain joins TRBV6-1 and TRBJ1-4; D is uncertain. Trimming removed 6 bases from V and 7 bases from J, with 18 bases in between. In germline, CDR1 is MNHNS, CDR2 SASEGT. The CDR3 is 15 residues long. The CDR3 region is CASRDWARQAEKLFF. For the CDR3, the DNA is TGTGCCAGCAGGGACTGGGCCCGTCAGGCTGAAAAACTGTTTTTT.

As for this clone: This sample also contains other DNA sequences that code for the same CDR3. The rearrangement uses TRBV6-1 and TRBJ1-2, with 8 bases fitting TRBD1. The J segment lost 5 bases and the V segment lost 2 bases, leaving 1 base of the junction unmatched. The length of the CDR3 is 13 residues. Per germline, CDR1 MNHNS and CDR2 SASEGT. The CDR3 loop is CASSERQGYGYTF. The CDR3 DNA follows: TGTGCCAGCAGTGAAAGACAGGGGTATGGCTACACCTTC.

The V gene is TRBV19, the J gene TRBJ2-7, with 8 bases matching TRBD1. The CDR3 length is 15 residues. Germline V CDR1 and CDR2: LNHDA, SQIVND (reference sequence). V lost 3 bases and J lost 0; bases outside the gene matches: 4. CDR3 DNA sequence: TGTGCCAGTAGTATCGCACAGGGGGGCTCCTACGAGCAGTACTTC. It yields the protein CASSIAQGGSYEQYF.

V usage is TRBV4-3 and J usage is TRBJ2-2, with 11 bases lining up with TRBD2. Trimming at V came to 1 base and at J to 7 bases, leaving 20 bases not matched to a gene. The germline gives CDR1 LGHNA, CDR2 YSLEER. This CDR3 comprises 21 residues. CDR3 nucleotide sequence: TGCGCCAGCAGCCAAGGCCTCGGCGGAACTAGCGGGAGAAAAAGGGACGGGGAGCTGTTTTTT. It translates to CASSQGLGGTSGRKRDGELFF.

This chain links TRBV7-2 with TRBJ1-4; D is possibly TRBD1 (6 bases). The CDR3 totals 15 residues. In germline, CDR1 is SGHTA, CDR2 FQGNSA. With 0 bases removed from V and 8 bases from J, the gap between germline ends came to 13 bases. The CDR3 DNA sequence: TGTGCCAGCAGCTTAGCTGGCAGGGGTCAAGAAAAACTGTTTTTT. Its translation is CASSLAGRGQEKLFF.

CDR3 sequence (DNA): TGTGCCAGCCCGGGGTCGACTAGCGGGAGGGCCAAGTACGAGCAGTACTTC. Translating gives CASPGSTSGRAKYEQYF. V gene TRBV28 combines with J gene TRBJ2-7; 14 bases line up with TRBD2. CDR1 is MDHEN, CDR2 SYDVKM, per germline. Trimming removed 8 bases from V and 4 bases from J; junction bases left unmatched: 13. The CDR3 runs to 17 residues.

The chain employs TRBV7-2 and TRBJ1-2; TRBD1 is a possible D gene (5 bases). Germline lookup yields CDR1 SGHTA and CDR2 FQGNSA. The germline V and J ends were trimmed by 0 bases and 2 bases, with 16 bases remaining between them. The length of the CDR3 is 17 residues. The CDR3 region has the DNA TGTGCCAGCAGCTTAGCACAGACCGGGACCAGCAACTATGGCTACACCTTC. Translating it yields CASSLAQTGTSNYGYTF.

The rearrangement links TRBV29-1 to TRBJ2-1, with D unclear. V was shortened by 5 bases and J by 9 bases, with 11 bases between the two germline ends. Germline V gives CDR1 SQVTM, CDR2 ANQGSEA. There are 11 residues in the CDR3. The CDR3, as DNA: TGCAGCGTTTCCCAGTGGGTTGAGCAGTTCTTC. It specifies CSVSQWVEQFF.

The chain couples TRBV18 to TRBJ2-1; D is possibly TRBD1 or TRBD2 (5 bases each). The germline V and J ends were trimmed by 6 bases and 5 bases, with 17 bases remaining between them. Germline loops: CDR1 KGHSH, CDR2 LQKENI. This CDR3 spans 15 amino acids. The CDR3: CASSTFRDGDNEQFF. In DNA, the CDR3 is TGTGCCAGCTCGACTTTCCGGGACGGCGACAATGAGCAGTTCTTC.

The rearrangement uses TRBV29-1 and TRBJ2-4; D is undetermined. The CDR3 covers 13 residues. Germline V gene sequence: CDR1 SQVTM, CDR2 ANQGSEA. V was shortened by 6 bases and J by 0 bases, with 9 bases between the two germline ends. The CDR3 DNA is TGCAGCGTAGAAACTCTAGCCAAAAACATTCAGTACTTC. This translates into CSVETLAKNIQYF. Filled out from reference TRBV29-1 and TRBJ2-4, the complete variable domain reads SAVISQKPSRDICQRGTSLTIQCQVDSQVTMMFWYRQQPGQSLTLIATANQGSEATYESGFVIDKFPISRPNLTFSTLTVSNMSPEDSSIYLCSVETLAKNIQYFGAGTRLSVL.

This clone was recorded once. The chain has TRBV7-9 and TRBJ2-2, with D tentatively TRBD2 (6 bases). CDR3 size: 18 residues. CDR1 and CDR2 from the germline V gene are SEHNR and FQNEAQ (reference sequence). Trimming removed 1 base from V and 4 bases from J, with 19 bases in between. The CDR3 nucleotides read TGTGCCAGCAGCTTAGTGAGAGGACCCCTGGGGGGCACCGGGGAGCTGTTTTTT. Its translation is CASSLVRGPLGGTGELFF.

About this clone: In the same sample, other DNA sequences code for this CDR3. The chain employs TRBV7-3 and TRBJ2-3; no clear D. In germline, CDR1 is SGHTA, CDR2 FQGTGA. Deletions cut 2 bases from V and 0 bases from J, with 6 bases between. The CDR3 runs to 14 residues. CDR3 sequence: CASSLGVSTDTQYF. In nucleotides, the CDR3 is TGTGCCAGCAGCTTAGGAGTAAGCACAGATACGCAGTATTTT.

The J gene is TRBJ2-5, the V gene TRBV28; D is uncertain. The germline V gene encodes CDR1 MDHEN and CDR2 SYDVKM. This CDR3 contains 12 residues. V was pared by 9 bases and J by 5 bases, with 13 bases between. CDR3 amino acids: CASLRATETQYF. The CDR3 DNA sequence: TGTGCCAGTCTCCGGGCCACGGAGACCCAGTACTTC.

The sample holds one count of this clone. This same CDR3 is encoded by further DNA sequences in the sample. The chain carries TRBV18 and TRBJ2-6; TRBD1 matches at 8 bases. Germline loops: CDR1 KGHSH, CDR2 LQKENI. The CDR3 consists of 17 residues. The V and J ends lost 3 bases and 0 bases, in that order; junction bases with no gene match: 4. CDR3 sequence (DNA): TGTGCCAGCTCACCCGGACAGGGAACCTCTGGGGCCAACGTCCTGACTTTC. It translates to CASSPGQGTSGANVLTF.

The chain is built from TRBV10-1 and TRBJ2-2; possibly TRBD1 for D (6 bases). Trimming took 6 bases from V and 5 from J, leaving 10 bases between them. The CDR3 runs to 13 residues. The germline CDR1 and CDR2 sequences are WNHNN and SYGVQD (reference sequence). CDR3 in amino acids: CASSRTGTGELFF. The CDR3 DNA reads TGCGCCAGCAGCAGAACAGGGACCGGGGAGCTGTTTTTT.

This clone was recorded only once. This chain joins TRBV2 and TRBJ2-7; D is unclear. V was shortened by 6 bases and J by 6 bases, with 15 bases between the two germline ends. The CDR3 loop spans 13 amino acids. Germline values: CDR1 SNHLY, CDR2 FYNNEI. The CDR3 DNA reads as TGTGCCAGCAGCTCCGATGTGGGGTTCGAGCAGTACTTC. Protein sequence: CASSSDVGFEQYF.

The chain is built from TRBV5-1 and TRBJ2-4, with TRBD1 as a possible D gene (5 bases). Trimming removed 0 bases at V and 7 bases at J, with 5 bases between. The germline gives CDR1 SGHRS, CDR2 YFSETQ. The CDR3 contains 12 residues. In DNA, the CDR3 is TGCGCCAGCAGCTTGGAGGGGAACATTCAGTACTTC. Protein sequence: CASSLEGNIQYF.

This chain connects TRBV2 to TRBJ1-3, with TRBD1 matching 7 bases. This CDR3 contains 14 residues. The germline gives CDR1 SNHLY, CDR2 FYNNEI. The J segment lost 3 bases and the V segment lost 6 bases, leaving 5 bases of the junction unmatched. The CDR3, as DNA: TGTGCCAGCAGCGAACAGGGGTATGGAAACACCATATATTTT. The encoded protein is CASSEQGYGNTIYF.

For the CDR3, the DNA is TGTGCCAGTAGTATCTTTCGGCAGAACAATGAGCAGTTCTTC. It specifies CASSIFRQNNEQFF. This chain links TRBV19 with TRBJ2-1; unclear D gene. Trimming took off 3 bases at V and 5 bases at J, with 11 bases between the two ends. The CDR3 length is 14 residues. Germline V gives CDR1 LNHDA, CDR2 SQIVND (reference sequence).